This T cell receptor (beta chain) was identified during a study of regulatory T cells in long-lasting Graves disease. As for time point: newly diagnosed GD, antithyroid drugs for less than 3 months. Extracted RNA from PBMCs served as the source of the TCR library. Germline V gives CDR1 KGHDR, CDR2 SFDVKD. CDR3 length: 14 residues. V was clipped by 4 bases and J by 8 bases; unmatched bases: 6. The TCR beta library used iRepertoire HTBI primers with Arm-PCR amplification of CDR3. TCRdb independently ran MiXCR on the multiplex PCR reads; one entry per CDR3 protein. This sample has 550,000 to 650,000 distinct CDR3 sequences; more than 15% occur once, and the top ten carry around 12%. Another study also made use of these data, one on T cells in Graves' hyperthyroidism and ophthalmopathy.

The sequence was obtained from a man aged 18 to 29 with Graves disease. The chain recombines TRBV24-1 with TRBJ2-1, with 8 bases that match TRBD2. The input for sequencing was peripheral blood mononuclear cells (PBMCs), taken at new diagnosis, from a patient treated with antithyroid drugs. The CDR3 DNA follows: TGTGCCACCAGTGACCCTGGACTAGCCGATGAGCAGTTCTTC. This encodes CATSDPGLADEQFF.